This T cell receptor beta chain was sequenced in a study of regulatory T cells in long-lasting Graves disease. For TCR beta, libraries came from iRepertoire HTBI primers and Arm-PCR of CDR3 regions. In TCRdb, the multiplex PCR reads were re-called with MiXCR into one record per CDR3 protein. The table shows around 400,000 distinct CDR3 sequences, with about 21% occurring only once. Germline V gene data show CDR1 as KGHDR and CDR2 as SFDVKD. The CDR3 runs to 15 residues. A note on this clonotype: One end of the junction fails to match germline, which may point to a read error.

As for time point: persistent/refractory GD, antithyroid drugs over 5 years with positive TRAb. The TCR library was made from RNA that had been extracted from PBMCs in TRIzol. The chain recombines TRBV24-1 with TRBJ2-3, with 11 bases fitting TRBD2. This sequence was found in a female donor with Graves disease. Sequences were derived from peripheral blood mononuclear cells (PBMCs), sampled when the disease was refractory, from a patient treated with antithyroid drugs. Written as DNA, the CDR3 is TGTGCCACCAGCACTAGCGGGAGTCCTCCAGATACGCAGTATTTC. It is translated as CATSTSGSPPDTQYF.